Detailed here is one TCR beta chain. This sample is part of a study of blood T cells in healthy people across ages. A sample-barcoded 5' primer and a J-beta primer mix were used in a second PCR of roughly 7 to 12 cycles. Via MiXCR, TCRdb re-called the 5' RACE reads, giving one row per CDR3 protein. Of more than 1,000,000 distinct CDR3 sequences in the sample, about 23% are singletons; the top ten hold around 0.7%. The germline gives CDR1 SGHNT, CDR2 YENEEA. The CDR3 runs to 12 residues. V was trimmed by 2 bases and J by 3 bases, leaving 4 bases between them. This sample also appeared in a second study, on T cells of mothers and their children.

Sequences were obtained from blood. This TCR came from a girl under 10 years old in good health. This sequence joins TRBV11-3 and TRBJ1-2; D is uncertain. The CDR3 sequence: CASSLKDYGYTF. CDR3 nucleotide sequence: TGTGCCAGCAGCTTAAAGGACTATGGCTACACCTTC.